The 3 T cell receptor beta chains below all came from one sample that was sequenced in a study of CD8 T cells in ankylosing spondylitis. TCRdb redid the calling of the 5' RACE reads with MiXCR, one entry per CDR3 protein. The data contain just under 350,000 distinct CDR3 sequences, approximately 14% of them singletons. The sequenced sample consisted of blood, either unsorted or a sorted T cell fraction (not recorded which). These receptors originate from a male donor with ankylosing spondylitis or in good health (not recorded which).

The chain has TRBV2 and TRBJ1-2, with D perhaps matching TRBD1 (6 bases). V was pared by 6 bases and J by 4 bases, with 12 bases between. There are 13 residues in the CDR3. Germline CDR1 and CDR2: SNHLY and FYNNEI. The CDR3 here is CASRRTESYGYTF. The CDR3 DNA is TGTGCCAGCAGAAGGACAGAGAGCTATGGCTACACCTTC.

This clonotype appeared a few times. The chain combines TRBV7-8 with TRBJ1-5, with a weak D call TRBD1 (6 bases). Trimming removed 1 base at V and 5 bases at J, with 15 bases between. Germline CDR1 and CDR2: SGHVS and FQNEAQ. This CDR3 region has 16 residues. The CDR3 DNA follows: TGTGCCAGCAGCTTAGGGGGGGGACACTACTATCAGCCCCAGCATTTT. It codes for CASSLGGGHYYQPQHF.

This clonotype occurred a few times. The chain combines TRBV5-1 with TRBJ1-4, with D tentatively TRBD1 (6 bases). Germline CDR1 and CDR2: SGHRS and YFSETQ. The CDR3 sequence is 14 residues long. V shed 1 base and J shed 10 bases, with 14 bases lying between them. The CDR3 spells CASSLTGEGGKLFF. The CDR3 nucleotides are TGCGCCAGCAGCTTGACCGGGGAAGGGGGAAAACTGTTTTTT.